Shown below are 5 T cell receptor beta chains from a single sample sequenced in a study of T cell responses to AZD1222 COVID-19 vaccine. Data came from immunoSEQ multiplex PCR; TCRdb stores just in-frame clones and leaves some out. The sample includes 55,000 to 65,000 clones, 85% of them seen just once. Sequenced here: peripheral blood, sampled on day 0 of AZD1222 vaccination. The source is an adult in good health.

The gene calls are TRBV19 and TRBJ1-3, with D unclear. Germline CDR1 is LNHDA and CDR2 is SQIVND (reference sequence). V lost 5 bases and J 4 bases, leaving 12 bases between the germline ends. The CDR3 sequence is 14 residues long. The CDR3 region has the DNA TGTGCCAGTAGTTTAATAGACACAGGAAACACCATATATTTT. Amino acids: CASSLIDTGNTIYF.

This chain links TRBV7-3 with TRBJ2-6, with 9 bases that match TRBD1. This CDR3 has 17 residues. Per the germline V gene, CDR1 is SGHTA and CDR2 is FQGTGA. The V gene end was trimmed by 5 bases and the J gene end by 0 bases; junction bases not matched to a gene: 5. CDR3 amino acids: CASSRGQGSSGANVLTF. CDR3 DNA: TGTGCCAGCAGCAGGGGACAGGGTTCCTCTGGGGCCAACGTCCTGACTTTC.

The chain joins TRBV5-1 to TRBJ2-3; no clear D gene. Per germline, CDR1 SGHRS and CDR2 YFSETQ. The CDR3 spans 13 residues. V shed 6 bases and J shed 0 bases, with 8 bases lying between them. The CDR3 loop reads CASNVASTDTQYF. CDR3 nucleotide sequence: TGCGCCAGCAACGTTGCTAGCACAGATACGCAGTATTTT.

This chain connects TRBV7-3 to TRBJ2-1, with 8 bases matching TRBD1. V trimming: 4 bases; J trimming: 6 bases; junction bases outside the gene matches: 8. Germline loops: CDR1 SGHTA, CDR2 FQGTGA. There are 15 residues in the CDR3. This CDR3 is CASSSWTGMFNEQFF. The CDR3, as DNA: TGTGCCAGCAGCTCCTGGACAGGGATGTTCAATGAGCAGTTCTTC. Full variable domain (remainder filled in from reference TRBV7-3 and TRBJ2-1): GAGVSQTPSNKVTEKGKYVELRCDPISGHTALYWYRQSLGQGPEFLIYFQGTGAADDSGLPNDRFFAVRPEGSVSTLKIQRTERGDSAVYLCASSSWTGMFNEQFFGPGTRLTVL.

The CDR3 is CASSVAPGPPSSGNTIYF. As DNA, the CDR3 is TGTGCCAGCAGCGTAGCTCCGGGACCCCCTAGCTCTGGAAACACCATATATTTT. V usage is TRBV9 and J usage is TRBJ1-3; a possible D gene is TRBD1 (5 bases). V was pared by 0 bases and J by 0 bases, with 16 bases between. The CDR3 length is 18 residues. Germline V lookup: CDR1 SGDLS, CDR2 YYNGEE.